These 24 T cell receptor beta chains came from one sample sequenced in a study of vaccination and CD4 T cells after COVID-19. Sequenced with the Oncomine TCR Beta short-read assay was DNA taken from cultured CD4+ T cells. From the PCR reads, TCRdb called clonotypes with MiXCR, one entry per CDR3 protein. The sample has around 21,000 distinct CDR3 sequences, about 56% seen once; the top ten hold 10%. Stated treatment: approximately nine-day PBMC culture with coronavirus spike peptide pools or control peptides (ViraFEST assay). Their antigens remain unidentified. Sequencing was performed on CD4+ T cells from blood, cultured in vitro. The receptors were gathered from a human donor who had recovered from COVID-19.

This rearrangement joins TRBV6-5 to TRBJ2-2; 13 bases match TRBD2. Trimming removed 3 bases from V and 0 bases from J; junction bases left unmatched: 7. Looked up from germline, CDR1 is MNHEY and CDR2 is SVGAGI. CDR3 size: 19 residues. The CDR3 region has the DNA TGTGCCAGCAGTTATCCCGGGACTAGCGGGGACCCGAACACCGGGGAGCTGTTTTTT. Amino acids: CASSYPGTSGDPNTGELFF.

The V gene is TRBV20-1, the J gene TRBJ2-5; 8 bases are a match to TRBD1. This CDR3 has 15 amino acids. CDR1 is DFQATT and CDR2 is SNEGSKA in the germline V gene (reference sequence). V was pared by 5 bases and J by 1 base, with 9 bases of the junction left unmatched. The CDR3 region is CSAVTGQGRQETQYF. The CDR3 DNA sequence: TGCAGTGCTGTCACCGGACAGGGCCGCCAAGAGACCCAGTACTTC.

The rearrangement links TRBV10-3 to TRBJ2-1; D is perhaps TRBD1 (5 bases). The V end was cut by 8 bases, the J end by 6 bases, with 14 bases between. The CDR3 consists of 13 residues. CDR1 ENHRY and CDR2 SYGVKD come from the germline V gene. CDR3 nucleotide sequence: TGTGCCATCGCTGACGAAAGGGGCAATGAGCAGTTCTTC. This codes for CAIADERGNEQFF.

The CDR3 nucleotides read TGCAGTGCTAGGCGGATAGATGGGGGCTTCACAGATACGCAGTATTTT. Translation: CSARRIDGGFTDTQYF. The genes are TRBV20-1 and TRBJ2-3; perhaps TRBD1 as D (6 bases). CDR1 and CDR2 from the germline V gene are DFQATT and SNEGSKA (reference sequence). The CDR3 spans 16 residues. V shed 3 bases and J shed 2 bases, with 18 bases lying between them.

The gene calls are TRBV25-1 and TRBJ2-3; 7 bases map to TRBD2. The junction had 4 bases not matched to a gene; V was cut back by 2 bases and J by 5 bases. CDR1 is MGHDK and CDR2 is SYGVNS in the germline V gene. The CDR3 has 14 residues. CDR3 in amino acids: CASSEREGRDTQYF. CDR3 bases: TGTGCCAGCAGTGAAAGGGAGGGCCGAGATACGCAGTATTTT.

The CDR3 here is CASSDEQYF. Here the CDR3 DNA reads TGTGCCAGCTCGGACGAGCAGTACTTC. The V call is TRBV6-1, the J call TRBJ2-7; D call uncertain. Looked up from germline, CDR1 is MNHNS and CDR2 is SASEGT. V shed 8 bases and J shed 5 bases, with 4 bases lying between them. The CDR3 extends over 9 amino acids.

The chain carries TRBV10-3 and TRBJ1-2; D may be TRBD1 (6 bases). V was shortened by 3 bases and J by 4 bases, with 15 bases between the two germline ends. Germline CDR1 ENHRY, CDR2 SYGVKD. The CDR3 consists of 15 residues. CDR3 nucleotide sequence: TGTGCCATCAGTGAATCAGGACAGTCATCCTATGGCTACACCTTC. Protein sequence: CAISESGQSSYGYTF.

The chain uses TRBV6-5 and TRBJ1-1; the D gene is possibly TRBD1 (6 bases). Trimming removed 4 bases at V and 6 bases at J, with 12 bases between. Germline assignment: CDR1 MNHEY and CDR2 SVGAGI. This CDR3 comprises 13 residues. The CDR3 sequence: CASSSTTGSEAFF. The CDR3 DNA sequence: TGTGCCAGCAGTTCCACGACAGGATCTGAAGCTTTCTTT.

V usage is TRBV24-1 and J usage is TRBJ2-2, with D perhaps being TRBD1 or TRBD2 (7 bases each). V was pared by 9 bases and J by 5 bases, with 15 bases between. The CDR3 consists of 14 residues. CDR1 and CDR2 from the germline V gene are KGHDR and SFDVKD. As DNA, the CDR3 is TGTGCCACCGATGCCAGGGGGGGGACCGGGGAGCTGTTTTTT. This gives the protein CATDARGGTGELFF.

The chain carries TRBV19 and TRBJ1-5, with 7 bases fitting TRBD1. This CDR3 is built from 15 residues. Germline lookup yields CDR1 LNHDA and CDR2 SQIVND (reference sequence). V was clipped by 5 bases and J by 1 base; unmatched bases: 5. The CDR3 nucleotides are TGTGCCAGTAGTGGGGGACAGAAAAGCAATCAGCCCCAGCATTTT. Protein sequence: CASSGGQKSNQPQHF.

This chain joins TRBV27 and TRBJ2-1; D could derive from TRBD1 or TRBD2 (6 bases each). V dropped 8 bases and J dropped 7 bases, with 15 bases sitting between them. CDR3 length equals 13 residues. The germline CDR1 and CDR2 sequences are MNHEY and SMNVEV (reference sequence). The CDR3 spells CASAARGRNEQFF. CDR3 DNA sequence: TGTGCCAGCGCGGCTCGGGGGCGGAATGAGCAGTTCTTC.

The rearrangement links TRBV5-1 to TRBJ1-2; the match to TRBD1 covers 9 bases. V was clipped by 4 bases and J by 6 bases; unmatched bases: 7. Looked up from germline, CDR1 is SGHRS and CDR2 is YFSETQ. The CDR3 is 14 amino acids. CDR3 sequence reads: CASSPGQGANGYTF. CDR3 DNA: TGCGCCAGCAGCCCGGGACAGGGCGCGAATGGCTACACCTTC.

The genes are TRBV28 and TRBJ1-2, with 8 bases aligning to TRBD1. Trimming removed 4 bases from V and 0 bases from J; junction bases left unmatched: 10. The length of the CDR3 is 17 residues. Looked up from germline, CDR1 is MDHEN and CDR2 is SYDVKM. The CDR3 is CASSSTDRAPANYGYTF. The CDR3 DNA reads TGTGCCAGCAGTTCCACGGACAGGGCCCCAGCTAACTATGGCTACACCTTC.

In its sample, this clonotype was seen once. The rearrangement uses TRBV28 and TRBJ2-7; possible D gene TRBD2, 7 bases. Trimming pared 7 bases from V and 0 bases from J, leaving 13 bases between. This CDR3 has 14 residues. Germline CDR1 is MDHEN and CDR2 is SYDVKM. This CDR3 is CASIAGGPSYEQYF. The CDR3 DNA is TGTGCCAGCATTGCCGGGGGGCCCTCCTACGAGCAGTACTTC. Using reference TRBV28 and TRBJ2-7 for the parts outside the CDR3, the full variable domain is DVKVTQSSRYLVKRTGEKVFLECVQDMDHENMFWYRQDPGLGLRLIYFSYDVKMKEKGDIPEGYSVSREKKERFSLILESASTNQTSMYLCASIAGGPSYEQYFGPGTRLTVT.

V and J are TRBV2 and TRBJ2-3; TRBD2 aligns across 9 bases. The CDR3 spans 17 residues. CDR1 and CDR2 from the germline V gene are SNHLY and FYNNEI. V shed 6 bases, J shed 0 bases, and the junction held 10 bases outside the gene matches. The CDR3 protein is CASSPRAGGRSTDTQYF. The CDR3 bases are TGTGCCAGCAGCCCAAGGGCGGGAGGGAGGAGCACAGATACGCAGTATTTT.

The chain carries TRBV7-9 and TRBJ2-2; D possibly matches TRBD1 or TRBD2 (5 bases each). This CDR3 has 16 residues. From germline, CDR1 is SEHNR and CDR2 FQNEAQ (reference sequence). Trimming left V 4 bases short and J 5 bases short, with 17 bases between. The CDR3 DNA sequence: TGTGCCAGCAGCTCCAGGGACGCCTCTCGGACCGGGGAGCTGTTTTTT. Translation gives CASSSRDASRTGELFF.

V gene TRBV6-2 or TRBV6-3 combines with J gene TRBJ2-5, with 9 bases that match TRBD2. The CDR3 runs to 17 residues. V lost 8 bases, J lost 8 bases, and 21 bases stayed unmatched. In germline, CDR1 is MNHEY, CDR2 SVGEGT. The chain's CDR3 is CASGGGWLAGIGGTQYF. CDR3 sequence (DNA): TGTGCCAGCGGAGGGGGGTGGCTAGCGGGGATCGGTGGAACCCAGTACTTC.

This clonotype was seen only a few times. The chain carries TRBV20-1 and TRBJ1-5, with a weak D call TRBD1 (5 bases). Germline values: CDR1 DFQATT, CDR2 SNEGSKA (reference sequence). Trimming left V 1 base short and J 9 bases short, with 16 bases between. This CDR3 region has 14 residues. Here the CDR3 reads CSARAVTVKGPQHF. CDR3 DNA sequence: TGCAGTGCTAGAGCGGTGACAGTAAAAGGGCCCCAGCATTTT.

The chain has TRBV28 and TRBJ2-5; D call uncertain. Per germline, CDR1 MDHEN and CDR2 SYDVKM. The V end lost 9 bases, the J end lost 0 bases, and 5 bases lay between the germline ends. The CDR3 contains 11 residues. The chain's CDR3 is CASRDQETQYF. CDR3 in DNA: TGTGCCAGTCGGGACCAAGAGACCCAGTACTTC.

The V gene is TRBV5-8, the J gene TRBJ1-1, with a tentative D call TRBD1 (6 bases). Trimming removed 2 bases from V and 5 bases from J, with 13 bases in between. The germline V gene has CDR1 SGHTS and CDR2 YDEGEE. This CDR3 comprises 14 residues. This CDR3 reads CASSLSARGTEAFF. The CDR3 DNA sequence: TGTGCCAGCAGCTTATCGGCCAGGGGAACTGAAGCTTTCTTT.

The gene calls are TRBV21-1 and TRBJ2-7; the D segment call TRBD1 is taken from the table without a DNA check. TRBV21-1 is noted as a pseudogene. This CDR3 contains 12 residues. CDR3 residues: CASSTGAGGRYF. CDR3 bases: TGTGCCAGCAGCACCGGGGCGGGGGGCCGGTACTTC.

The chain joins TRBV11-2 to TRBJ2-7, with D uncertain. Looked up from germline, CDR1 is SGHAT and CDR2 is FQNNGV. V was clipped by 1 base and J by 2 bases, with 12 bases between them. This CDR3 is 15 amino acids long. In DNA, the CDR3 is TGTGCCAGCAGCTTAGTTCGTGGGAACACCTACGAGCAGTACTTC. Protein: CASSLVRGNTYEQYF.

This clonotype has just a few counts. The rearrangement links TRBV7-3 to TRBJ1-5; D is perhaps TRBD1 (6 bases). This CDR3 contains 14 residues. Germline lookup yields CDR1 SGHTA and CDR2 FQGTGA. The ends were cut back, 5 bases at V and 7 bases at J, with 15 bases in the middle. CDR3 protein: CASSGGRGGQPQHF. CDR3 nucleotide sequence: TGTGCCAGCAGCGGGGGCAGGGGCGGCCAGCCCCAGCATTTT.

This clonotype is termed medium-sized. V is TRBV27 and J is TRBJ1-2; D gene unclear. The CDR3 runs 13 residues. Deletions cut 2 bases from V and 0 bases from J, with 4 bases between. Germline values: CDR1 MNHEY, CDR2 SMNVEV (reference sequence). The CDR3 loop is CASSLVANYGYTF. CDR3 DNA sequence: TGTGCCAGCAGTTTAGTGGCTAACTATGGCTACACCTTC.